The clone carrying this T cell receptor beta chain was recorded many times. The record originates from a study of T-cell reconstitution after alpha-beta-depleted transplantation in children. During its preparation, the TCRbeta library received unique molecular identifiers. One entry per CDR3 protein results from TCRdb running MiXCR on the PCR reads. The data contain approximately 250,000 distinct CDR3 sequences, roughly a tenth of them singletons. The source of this sequence is a human donor who donated a stem cell graft to a child with SCID. Sample: PBMCs from the stem cell graft donor, taken from the stem cell graft.

Here the CDR3 reads CASSQDSTSGATFQETQYF. CDR3 DNA sequence: TGCGCCAGCAGCCAAGATTCAACTAGCGGGGCGACCTTCCAAGAGACCCAGTACTTC. The V and J genes are TRBV4-1 and TRBJ2-5; 10 bases are a match to TRBD2. Germline CDR1 reads MGHRA; CDR2 reads YSYEKL. The J segment lost 1 base and the V segment lost 0 bases, leaving 11 bases of the junction unmatched. The CDR3 covers 19 residues.